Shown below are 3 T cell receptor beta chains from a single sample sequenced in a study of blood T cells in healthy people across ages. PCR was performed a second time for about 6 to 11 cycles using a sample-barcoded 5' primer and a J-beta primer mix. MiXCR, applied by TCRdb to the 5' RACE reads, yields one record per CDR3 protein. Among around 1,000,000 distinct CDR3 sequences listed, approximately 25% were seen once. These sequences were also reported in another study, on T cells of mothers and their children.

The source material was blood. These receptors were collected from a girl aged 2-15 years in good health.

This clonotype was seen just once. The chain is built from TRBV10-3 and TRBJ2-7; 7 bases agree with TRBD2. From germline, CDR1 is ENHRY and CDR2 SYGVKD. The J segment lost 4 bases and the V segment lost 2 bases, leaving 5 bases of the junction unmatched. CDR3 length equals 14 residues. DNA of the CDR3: TGTGCCATCAGTGAGGGTAGCGGGCTTTACGAGCAGTACTTC. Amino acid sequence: CAISEGSGLYEQYF.

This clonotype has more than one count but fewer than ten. The CDR3 here is CASSLSVLYEQYF. The CDR3 region has the DNA TGTGCCAGCAGCTTAAGCGTTCTCTACGAGCAGTACTTC. The chain couples TRBV7-2 to TRBJ2-7; D is unclear. This CDR3 spans 13 amino acids. Trimming pared 2 bases from V and 3 bases from J, leaving 8 bases between. The V gene's germline CDR1 is SGHTA and CDR2 FQGNSA.

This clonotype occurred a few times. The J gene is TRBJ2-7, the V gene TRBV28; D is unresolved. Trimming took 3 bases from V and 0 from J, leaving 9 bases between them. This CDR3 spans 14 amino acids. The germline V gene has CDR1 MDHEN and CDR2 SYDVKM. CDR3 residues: CASSFRYGSYEQYF. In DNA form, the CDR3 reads TGTGCCAGCAGTTTTAGATACGGCTCCTACGAGCAGTACTTC.